Listed here is a single T cell receptor (beta chain). Repertoires were generated with immunoSEQ multiplex PCR, while TCRdb's copy carries only in-frame clones and drops some. The sample shows some 250,000 clones, around 88% of them seen only once. This CDR3 region has 14 residues. The V segment lost 2 bases and the J segment 10 bases; nucleotides outside the gene matches: 7. Germline V gene data show CDR1 as MNHEY and CDR2 as SMNVEV (reference sequence). These data originate in a study of blood T cell repertoires in COVID-19. The source of this sequence is a man aged 40-49 years who had recovered from COVID-19. The V gene is TRBV27, the J gene TRBJ2-3; 9 bases match TRBD1. Sequencing used PBMCs or T cells enriched from blood (not recorded which). CDR3 loop: CASSLNRGPRSQYF. The CDR3 region has the DNA TGTGCCAGCAGTTTAAACAGGGGGCCGCGATCGCAGTATTTT.